These 32 T cell receptor beta chains originate from one sample sequenced in a study of blood T cell repertoires in COVID-19. Repertoires were generated with immunoSEQ multiplex PCR, while TCRdb's copy carries only in-frame clones and drops some. Of 110,000 or so clones in the sample, around 89% are singletons; the top ten hold 1.1%. The sample consisted of peripheral blood. The source of these receptors is a human donor in a cohort sampled during active COVID-19.

A single count supports this clone. The chain links TRBV27 to TRBJ1-3; TRBD1 is a possible D gene (5 bases). The V end was cut by 3 bases, the J end by 3 bases, with 9 bases between. Germline loops: CDR1 MNHEY, CDR2 SMNVEV (reference sequence). The CDR3 loop spans 14 amino acids. The CDR3 bases are TGTGCCAGCAGTTTGAACAGGCTTGGAAACACCATATATTTT. Translated, it gives CASSLNRLGNTIYF.

The rearrangement joins TRBV9 to TRBJ1-1; D might be TRBD1 (5 bases). Germline V gene sequence: CDR1 SGDLS, CDR2 YYNGEE. This CDR3 contains 15 residues. Trimming removed 4 bases at V and 6 bases at J, with 19 bases between. In nucleotides, the CDR3 is TGTGCCAGCAGCACAACTGCGGGGCCCCCCCCTGAAGCTTTCTTT. This codes for CASSTTAGPPPEAFF.

The V gene is TRBV19, the J gene TRBJ2-1; 8 nucleotides match TRBD2. The junction had 8 bases not matched to a gene; V was cut back by 1 base and J by 9 bases. This CDR3 has 15 amino acids. Per the germline V gene, CDR1 is LNHDA and CDR2 is SQIVND (reference sequence). CDR3 residues: CASSIGGGWASEQFF. In DNA, the CDR3 is TGTGCCAGTAGTATAGGCGGGGGGTGGGCCAGTGAGCAGTTCTTC.

The chain has TRBV19 and TRBJ1-2, with D hard to call. V lost 2 bases and J lost 6, with 13 bases in between. Germline assignment: CDR1 LNHDA and CDR2 SQIVND (reference sequence). This CDR3 has 14 residues. Here the CDR3 reads CASSITYGRDGYTF. The CDR3 nucleotides are TGTGCCAGTAGTATAACTTACGGGAGGGATGGCTACACCTTC.

The gene calls are TRBV20-1 and TRBJ1-4; TRBD1 aligns across 8 bases. V gave up 3 bases and J gave up 7 bases; unmatched junction bases: 10. Germline values: CDR1 DFQATT, CDR2 SNEGSKA (reference sequence). This CDR3 comprises 15 residues. CDR3 nucleotides: TGCAGTGCTAGTGCCCTCCAGGGGGCGGGTGAAAAACTGTTTTTT. Amino acids: CSASALQGAGEKLFF.

This sequence joins TRBV9 and TRBJ1-2; D is unclear. CDR3 length: 14 residues. From germline, CDR1 is SGDLS and CDR2 YYNGEE. The ends were cut back, 4 bases at V and 8 bases at J, with 18 bases in the middle. CDR3 residues: CASSPLTGLEGYTF. The CDR3 bases are TGTGCCAGCAGCCCTTTGACGGGATTGGAGGGCTACACCTTC.

The CDR3 coding sequence is TGTGCCAGCAGTTCGACGGGATTACTAGCCAAAAACATTCAGTACTTC. It translates to CASSSTGLLAKNIQYF. This sequence joins TRBV6-5 and TRBJ2-4, with a tentative D call TRBD2 (5 bases). Germline lookup yields CDR1 MNHEY and CDR2 SVGAGI. The length of the CDR3 is 16 residues. With 4 bases removed from V and 0 bases from J, the gap between germline ends came to 13 bases.

The genes are TRBV4-2 and TRBJ1-1; D remains ambiguous. The CDR3 is 16 amino acids. The germline CDR1 and CDR2 sequences are LGHNA and YNFKEQ. V shed 4 bases and J shed 0 bases, with 15 bases lying between them. The CDR3 reads CASSPSDSGLNTEAFF. The CDR3 coding sequence is TGTGCCAGCAGCCCGTCAGACTCGGGGTTGAACACTGAAGCTTTCTTT.

The rearrangement uses TRBV24-1 and TRBJ1-3, with 12 bases that match TRBD1. Germline CDR1 is KGHDR and CDR2 is SFDVKD. This CDR3 region has 19 residues. V dropped 6 bases and J dropped 0; count of bases not matched to a gene: 11. The CDR3: CATSLPGQGAPRSGNTIYF. The CDR3 DNA is TGTGCCACCAGTCTACCGGGACAGGGGGCCCCGCGCTCTGGAAACACCATATATTTT.

This chain joins TRBV19 and TRBJ2-1, with 12 bases lining up with TRBD2. Germline trimming cut 4 bases from V and 12 bases from J; bases unmatched to any gene: 10. This CDR3 spans 15 amino acids. CDR1 LNHDA and CDR2 SQIVND come from the germline V gene (reference sequence). Written as DNA, the CDR3 is TGTGCCAGTAGTAGGACTAGCGGGACGTCGTCGGGGCAGTTCTTC. This encodes CASSRTSGTSSGQFF.

This clone showed up many times. The genes are TRBV7-9 and TRBJ2-7; 11 bases are a match to TRBD1. Germline V gene lookup returns CDR1 SEHNR and CDR2 FQNEAQ (reference sequence). CDR3 length: 15 amino acids. With 5 bases clipped from V and 3 bases from J, the junction kept 6 bases outside the gene matches. The CDR3 coding sequence is TGTGCCAGCAGCCCCTGGACAGGGGGCCTCTACGAGCAGTACTTC. It is translated as CASSPWTGGLYEQYF.

The genes are TRBV7-9 and TRBJ2-7, with TRBD1 as a possible D gene (5 bases). Germline values: CDR1 SEHNR, CDR2 FQNEAQ (reference sequence). Trimming removed 1 base from V and 5 bases from J, with 9 bases in between. This CDR3 is 13 amino acids long. The CDR3 is CASSLVSRDEQYF. In DNA, the CDR3 is TGTGCCAGCAGCTTAGTCAGCAGGGACGAGCAGTACTTC.

The chain employs TRBV5-1 and TRBJ2-7; 7 nucleotides line up with TRBD1. Unmatched junction bases numbered 6, after V lost 2 bases and J lost 4 bases. This CDR3 region has 14 residues. From germline, CDR1 is SGHRS and CDR2 YFSETQ. As DNA, the CDR3 is TGCGCCAGCAGCTTCCCGGGACAGAGTTACGAGCAGTACTTC. Protein sequence: CASSFPGQSYEQYF.

This rearrangement joins TRBV3-1 (or the pseudogene TRBV3-2) to TRBJ1-1; D gene ambiguous. The germline CDR1 and CDR2 sequences are LGHDT and YNNKEL (reference sequence). The CDR3 sequence is 14 residues long. V was cut by 1 base and J by 5 bases, with 11 bases left in between. CDR3 sequence: CASSQGLLSTEAFF. As DNA, the CDR3 is TGTGCCAGCAGCCAAGGGTTATTGAGTACTGAAGCTTTCTTT.

The chain combines TRBV24-1 with TRBJ2-3; D is ambiguous. The V end was cut by 9 bases, the J end by 0 bases, with 6 bases between. The CDR3 has 12 residues. Germline CDR1 and CDR2: KGHDR and SFDVKD. The CDR3 coding sequence is TGTGCCACCCAGGCAAGCACAGATACGCAGTATTTT. This gives the protein CATQASTDTQYF.

This sequence joins TRBV5-1 and TRBJ2-5, with D perhaps matching TRBD2 (5 bases). Trimming took off 0 bases at V and 5 bases at J, with 11 bases between the two ends. This CDR3 has 14 residues. The germline V gene encodes CDR1 SGHRS and CDR2 YFSETQ. The DNA for the CDR3 is TGCGCCAGCAGCTTGGAAGGGAGACGGGAGACCCAGTACTTC. Encoded protein: CASSLEGRRETQYF.

J is TRBJ1-2 and V is TRBV3-1 (or the pseudogene TRBV3-2); no reliable D call. Trimming removed 3 bases from V and 7 bases from J, with 18 bases in between. This CDR3 is 15 amino acids long. CDR1 and CDR2 from the germline V gene are LGHDT and YNNKEL (reference sequence). The CDR3 loop is CASSHPAAGLFGYTF. CDR3 nucleotides: TGTGCCAGCAGCCATCCAGCCGCGGGCCTATTTGGCTACACCTTC.

This rearrangement joins TRBV12-3 or TRBV12-4 to TRBJ1-1; 7 nucleotides align to TRBD1. The CDR3 totals 13 residues. V lost 7 bases and J lost 5; bases outside the gene matches: 7. CDR3 in amino acids: CASIKTGRTEAFF. In nucleotides, the CDR3 is TGTGCCAGCATTAAGACAGGGCGGACTGAAGCTTTCTTT.

V and J are TRBV6-5 and TRBJ2-7, with 8 bases identical to TRBD2. This CDR3 comprises 13 residues. V shed 6 bases and J 5 bases; nucleotides not matched to a gene: 6. CDR1 is MNHEY and CDR2 is SVGAGI in the germline V gene. The DNA for the CDR3 is TGTGCCAGCAGGCGCAGCGGGGGAAACGAGCAGTACTTC. Amino acids: CASRRSGGNEQYF.

The rearrangement uses TRBV11-2 and TRBJ2-3; 8 positions agree with TRBD2. The CDR3 covers 14 residues. With 5 bases clipped from V and 4 bases from J, the junction kept 5 bases outside the gene matches. The germline gives CDR1 SGHAT, CDR2 FQNNGV. The CDR3 bases are TGTGCCAGCAGCCCCCGGGGGGGACCAGATACGCAGTATTTT. Protein sequence: CASSPRGGPDTQYF.

The chain combines TRBV2 with TRBJ1-1; the D gene is possibly TRBD1 (5 bases). Germline assignment: CDR1 SNHLY and CDR2 FYNNEI. V dropped 7 bases and J dropped 5 bases, with 11 bases sitting between them. The CDR3 is 12 amino acids. DNA for the CDR3: TGTGCCAGCACTGGGGGGAGAACTGAAGCTTTCTTT. Translating it yields CASTGGRTEAFF.

The V and J genes are TRBV6-5 and TRBJ2-7, with 8 bases fitting TRBD1. V trimming: 6 bases; J trimming: 5 bases; junction bases outside the gene matches: 9. Germline lookup yields CDR1 MNHEY and CDR2 SVGAGI. The CDR3 has 14 residues. CDR3 nucleotide sequence: TGTGCCAGCAGCCACGCGGACAGGGCTCACGAGCAGTACTTC. Protein product: CASSHADRAHEQYF.

This rearrangement joins TRBV15 to TRBJ2-1, with a tentative D call TRBD1 (5 bases). CDR3 length: 17 amino acids. V gave up 5 bases and J gave up 0 bases, with 17 bases separating them. Looked up from germline, CDR1 is LNHNV and CDR2 is YYDKDF (reference sequence). The CDR3 loop is CATSSLGKGDSYNEQFF. For the CDR3, the DNA is TGTGCCACCAGCTCCCTTGGGAAAGGGGACTCCTACAATGAGCAGTTCTTC.

The V gene is TRBV4-3, the J gene TRBJ2-3; D is perhaps TRBD1 (6 bases). Germline CDR1 LGHNA, CDR2 YSLEER. The CDR3 has 16 residues. V dropped 0 bases and J dropped 2 bases, with 12 bases sitting between them. Written as DNA, the CDR3 is TGCGCCAGCAGCCAAGATAGAGGGGGTTACACAGATACGCAGTATTTT. Protein product: CASSQDRGGYTDTQYF.

The genes are TRBV18 and TRBJ1-1; 10 bases match TRBD1. The CDR3 runs to 14 residues. With V trimmed by 5 bases and J by 5 bases, 5 bases remained unmatched. CDR1 and CDR2 (germline): KGHSH, LQKENI. CDR3 region: CASSTDRGQTEAFF. CDR3 coding DNA: TGTGCCAGCTCAACTGACAGGGGGCAAACTGAAGCTTTCTTT.

The rearrangement links TRBV4-1 to TRBJ1-1; 7 nucleotides agree with TRBD1. Trimming cost V 4 bases and J 0 bases; bases outside gene matches: 8. The germline gives CDR1 MGHRA, CDR2 YSYEKL. This CDR3 has 16 residues. CDR3 loop: CASSRAGTEMNTEAFF. CDR3 in DNA: TGCGCCAGCAGCCGCGCCGGGACAGAGATGAACACTGAAGCTTTCTTT.

The V gene is TRBV6-5, the J gene TRBJ1-5; no clear D. This CDR3 is built from 15 residues. The V gene's germline CDR1 is MNHEY and CDR2 SVGAGI. V was clipped by 0 bases and J by 0 bases, with 6 bases between them. This CDR3 is CASSYSSVSNQPQHF. CDR3 coding DNA: TGTGCCAGCAGTTACTCTTCAGTTAGCAATCAGCCCCAGCATTTT.

The rearrangement uses TRBV13 and TRBJ2-3; possibly TRBD2 for D (6 bases). This CDR3 is built from 12 residues. The germline V gene encodes CDR1 PRHDT and CDR2 FYEKMQ (reference sequence). V was cut by 4 bases and J by 11 bases, with 13 bases left in between. CDR3 region: CASSSSALGQYF. The DNA for the CDR3 is TGTGCCAGCAGCTCTAGCGCCCTCGGGCAGTATTTT.

The chain recombines TRBV12-3 or TRBV12-4 with TRBJ1-1; D ambiguous. There are 13 residues in the CDR3. With 5 bases removed from V and 4 bases from J, the gap between germline ends came to 11 bases. The DNA of the CDR3 is TGTGCCAGCAGTCCCAGTCCAGGCACTGAAGCTTTCTTT. The encoded protein is CASSPSPGTEAFF.

This chain uses TRBV3-1 (or the pseudogene TRBV3-2) with TRBJ2-1; 11 bases line up with TRBD2. Per the germline V gene, CDR1 is LGHDT and CDR2 is YNNKEL (reference sequence). The CDR3 totals 15 residues. The junction had 8 bases not matched to a gene; V was cut back by 4 bases and J by 9 bases. The DNA of the CDR3 is TGTGCCAGCAGCCGTCTAGCGGGAGGTAGAAGTGAGCAGTTCTTC. This encodes CASSRLAGGRSEQFF.

Here the CDR3 DNA reads TGTGCCAGCAGCTTTAGCGGGAGGTTTTACAATGAGCAGTTCTTC. Protein sequence: CASSFSGRFYNEQFF. The V call is TRBV13, the J call TRBJ2-1; 10 nucleotides agree with TRBD2. The CDR3 totals 15 residues. Germline assignment: CDR1 PRHDT and CDR2 FYEKMQ (reference sequence). Trimming removed 3 bases from V and 4 bases from J; junction bases left unmatched: 3. The variable domain in full, with the rest retrieved from reference TRBV13 and TRBJ2-1, is AAGVIQSPRHLIKEKRETATLKCYPIPRHDTVYWYQQGPGQDPQFLISFYEKMQSDKGSIPDRFSAQQFSDYHSELNMSSLELGDSALYFCASSFSGRFYNEQFFGPGTRLTVL.

The J gene is TRBJ2-4, the V gene TRBV12-2; the DNA was not compared with TRBD2, the D call given in the table. TRBV12-2 represents a pseudogene. The CDR3 is made up of 22 amino acids. DNA of the CDR3: TGTGCAAGTCGCCATTCTCCGGGACTAGCGGGACGCATTACTACAGCCAAAAACATTCAGTACTTC. Encoded protein: CASRHSPGLAGRITTAKNIQYF.